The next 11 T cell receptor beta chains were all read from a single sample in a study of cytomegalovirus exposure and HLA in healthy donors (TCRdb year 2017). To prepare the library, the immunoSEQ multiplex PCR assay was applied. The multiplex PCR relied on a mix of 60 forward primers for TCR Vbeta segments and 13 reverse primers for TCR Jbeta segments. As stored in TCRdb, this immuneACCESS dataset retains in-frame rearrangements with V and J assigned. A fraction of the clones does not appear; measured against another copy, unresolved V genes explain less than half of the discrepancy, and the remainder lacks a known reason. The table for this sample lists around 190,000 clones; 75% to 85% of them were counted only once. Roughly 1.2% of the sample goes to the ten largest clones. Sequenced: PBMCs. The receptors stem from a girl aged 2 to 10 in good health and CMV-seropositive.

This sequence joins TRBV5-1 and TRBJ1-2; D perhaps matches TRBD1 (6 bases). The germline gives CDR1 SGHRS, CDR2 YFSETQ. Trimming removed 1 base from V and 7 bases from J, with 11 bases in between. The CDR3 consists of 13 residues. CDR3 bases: TGCGCCAGCAGCTTGACAGGGTGGGGTGGCTACACCTTC. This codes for CASSLTGWGGYTF.

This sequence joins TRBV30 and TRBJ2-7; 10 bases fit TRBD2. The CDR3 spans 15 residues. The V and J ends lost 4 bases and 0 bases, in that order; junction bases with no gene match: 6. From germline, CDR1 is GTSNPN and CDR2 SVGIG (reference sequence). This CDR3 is CAWKPTSGVSYEQYF. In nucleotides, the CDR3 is TGTGCCTGGAAACCCACTAGCGGGGTCTCCTACGAGCAGTACTTC.

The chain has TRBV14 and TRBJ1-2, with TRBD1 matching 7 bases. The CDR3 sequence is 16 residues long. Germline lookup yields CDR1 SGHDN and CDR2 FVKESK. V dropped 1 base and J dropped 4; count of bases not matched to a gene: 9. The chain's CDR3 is CASSQVPGTALYGYTF. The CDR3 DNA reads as TGTGCCAGCAGCCAAGTCCCCGGGACAGCCCTCTATGGCTACACCTTC.

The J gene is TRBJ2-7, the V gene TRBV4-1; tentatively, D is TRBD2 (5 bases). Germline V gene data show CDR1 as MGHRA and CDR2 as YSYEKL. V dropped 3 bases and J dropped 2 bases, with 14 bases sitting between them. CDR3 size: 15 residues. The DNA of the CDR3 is TGCGCCAGCAGCCAGTTCCGGGAACCCGCCTACGAGCAGTACTTC. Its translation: CASSQFREPAYEQYF.

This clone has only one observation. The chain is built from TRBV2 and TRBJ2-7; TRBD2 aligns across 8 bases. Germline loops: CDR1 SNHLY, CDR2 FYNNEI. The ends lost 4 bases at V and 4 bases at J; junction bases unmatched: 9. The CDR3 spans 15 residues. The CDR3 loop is CASSGKWTSRYEQYF. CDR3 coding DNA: TGTGCCAGCAGTGGAAAATGGACTAGCAGGTACGAGCAGTACTTC.

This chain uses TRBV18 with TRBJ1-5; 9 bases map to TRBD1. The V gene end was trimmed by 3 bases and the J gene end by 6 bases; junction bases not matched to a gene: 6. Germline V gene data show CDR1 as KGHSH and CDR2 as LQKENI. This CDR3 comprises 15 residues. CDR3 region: CASSPRTGDAQPQHF. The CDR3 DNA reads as TGTGCCAGCTCACCGCGGACAGGGGATGCTCAGCCCCAGCATTTT.

DNA of the CDR3: TGCGCCAGCAGCCATCACGGGTCTTATAGCAATCAGCCCCAGCATTTT. It encodes CASSHHGSYSNQPQHF. The chain joins TRBV4-1 to TRBJ1-5; D remains unclear. Trimming left V 3 bases short and J 0 bases short, with 12 bases between. The CDR3 totals 16 residues. Germline-derived CDR1 and CDR2 are MGHRA and YSYEKL.

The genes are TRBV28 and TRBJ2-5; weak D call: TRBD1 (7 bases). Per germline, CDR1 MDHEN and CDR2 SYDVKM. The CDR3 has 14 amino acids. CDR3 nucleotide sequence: TGTGACTCCTCAGAGCAGGGGGGACAAGAGACCCAGTACTTC. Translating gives CDSSEQGGQETQYF.

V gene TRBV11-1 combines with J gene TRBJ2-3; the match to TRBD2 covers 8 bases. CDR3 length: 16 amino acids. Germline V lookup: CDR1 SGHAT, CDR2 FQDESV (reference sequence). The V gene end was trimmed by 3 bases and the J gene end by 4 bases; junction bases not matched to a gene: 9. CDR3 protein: CASSFIAGPEADTQYF. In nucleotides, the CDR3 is TGTGCCAGCAGCTTCATAGCGGGGCCCGAGGCAGATACGCAGTATTTT.

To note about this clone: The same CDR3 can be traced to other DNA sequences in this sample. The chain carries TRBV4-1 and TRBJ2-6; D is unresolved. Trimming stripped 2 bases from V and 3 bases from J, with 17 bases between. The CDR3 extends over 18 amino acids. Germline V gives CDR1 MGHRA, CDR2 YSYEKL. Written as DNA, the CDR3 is TGCGCCAGCAGCCAAATCCGGGTTTCCCCCCGTGGGGCCAACGTCCTGACTTTC. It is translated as CASSQIRVSPRGANVLTF.

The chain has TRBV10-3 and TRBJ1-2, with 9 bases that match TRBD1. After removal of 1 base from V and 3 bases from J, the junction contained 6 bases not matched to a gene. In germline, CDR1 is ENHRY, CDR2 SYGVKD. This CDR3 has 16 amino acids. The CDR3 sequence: CAISELTGGAYYGYTF. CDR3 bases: TGTGCCATCAGTGAGTTAACAGGGGGCGCCTACTATGGCTACACCTTC.